This is a list of T cell receptor beta chains from one sample in a study of shared clonotypes between healthy human individuals. The repertoire was sequenced with immunoSEQ multiplex PCR; TCRdb's copy has only in-frame clones and lacks some. The table includes 2 million to 3 million clones, roughly 93% detected once. The specimen was naive CD4+ T cells from PBMCs. These receptors were obtained from a man aged 18 to 30 in good health. Some clones in this sample may be carry-over from other donors' samples. Each CDR3 is given with its conserved first and last residue. D genes are given only for firm matches. The size of a clone is reported for some rows only, either as once, few or many, or as a class for expanded clones.

abundance	v_gene	j_gene	d_gene	CDR3aa	CDR3nt
-	TRBV28	TRBJ2-7	-	CASSLAAGSHEQYF	TGTGCCAGCAGCTTGGCGGCAGGGTCCCACGAGCAGTACTTC
-	TRBV7-2	TRBJ2-7	TRBD2	CASSRGLAEGTYEQYF	TGTGCCAGCAGCCGAGGACTAGCGGAGGGAACCTACGAGCAGTACTTC
-	TRBV7-9	TRBJ1-2	-	CASSFGTAGGYTF	TGTGCCAGCAGTTTTGGGACGGCGGGCGGCTACACCTTC
-	TRBV5-4	TRBJ2-7	-	CASSLRRGPDEQYF	TGTGCCAGCAGCTTGAGGAGGGGCCCTGACGAGCAGTACTTC
-	TRBV28	TRBJ2-2	-	CASSYLLGQRNTGELFF	TGTGCCAGCAGTTATCTGTTAGGACAGAGGAACACCGGGGAGCTGTTTTTT
-	TRBV28	TRBJ1-5	-	CASSSLDWYSNQPQHF	TGTGCCAGCAGTTCCCTAGATTGGTATAGCAATCAGCCCCAGCATTTT
-	TRBV27	TRBJ2-6	-	CASKKQGAGANVLTF	TGTGCCAGCAAGAAACAGGGCGCTGGGGCCAACGTCCTGACTTTC
-	TRBV2	TRBJ2-4	-	CASTRTQAKNIQYF	TGTGCCAGCACCAGAACACAGGCCAAAAACATTCAGTACTTC
-	TRBV19	TRBJ2-7	-	CASSRREGGSAQYF	TGTGCCAGTTCTCGTAGAGAGGGAGGCTCCGCGCAGTACTTC
-	TRBV7-9	TRBJ1-4	-	CASSLGMTGVGKLFF	TGTGCCAGCAGCTTAGGGATGACAGGCGTCGGAAAACTGTTTTTT
once	TRBV7-8	TRBJ2-4	TRBD2	CASSLEGTSGKLAKNIQYF	TGTGCCAGCAGCCTCGAAGGGACTAGCGGGAAGCTAGCCAAAAACATTCAGTACTTC
once	TRBV5-1	TRBJ2-7	TRBD1	CASSSRKTGGASEQYF	TGCGCCAGCAGCTCCAGGAAAACAGGGGGCGCTTCCGAGCAGTACTTC
-	TRBV5-1	TRBJ2-7	-	CASSLQGGYEQYF	TGCGCCAGCAGCTTACAGGGAGGGTACGAGCAGTACTTC
-	TRBV4-1	TRBJ2-5	-	CASSRVWRDQETQYF	TGCGCCAGCAGCCGGGTGTGGCGGGATCAAGAGACCCAGTACTTC
-	TRBV5-1	TRBJ2-5	-	CASSLGTVVETQYF	TGCGCCAGCAGCTTGGGGACAGTGGTAGAGACCCAGTACTTC